Listed below are T cell receptor beta chains from one sample, sequenced in a study of blood T cells in healthy people across ages. TCRdb called the 5' RACE reads again in MiXCR, with one record for every CDR3 protein. The table records about 1.8 million distinct CDR3 sequences, around 50% of them present only once. Sequencing was performed on blood. The receptors shown here come from a woman between 35 and 50 years old in good health. CDR3s include the opening cysteine and the closing phenylalanine or tryptophan. The D gene is left open where the match is weak. The size of a clone is reported for some rows only, either as once, few or many, or as a class for expanded clones.

abundance	v_gene	d_gene	j_gene	CDR3aa	CDR3nt
NA	TRBV20-1	NA	TRBJ2-5	CSSSGKQGRGETQYF	TGCAGTTCGAGCGGAAAACAGGGCCGGGGGGAGACCCAGTACTTC
NA	TRBV4-2	NA	TRBJ2-6	CASTLQGTAGANVLTF	TGTGCCAGCACCCTCCAGGGTACCGCTGGGGCCAACGTCCTGACTTTC
NA	TRBV6-5	NA	TRBJ1-2	CASSDSTDNYGYTF	TGTGCCAGCAGTGACTCGACAGATAACTATGGCTACACCTTC
NA	TRBV28	NA	TRBJ2-3	CASSLLARGADTQYF	TGTGCCAGCAGTTTACTAGCTCGGGGCGCAGATACGCAGTATTTT
many	TRBV29-1	TRBD2	TRBJ2-1	CSVGLRGGYNEQFF	TGCAGCGTTGGTTTGCGGGGGGGGTACAATGAGCAGTTCTTC
NA	TRBV10-3	TRBD1	TRBJ1-2	CAIRQGLYGYTF	TGTGCCATCCGACAGGGCCTCTATGGCTACACCTTC
NA	TRBV7-2	NA	TRBJ2-5	CANSSTKGTQYF	TGTGCCAACAGCTCTACTAAGGGGACCCAGTACTTC
NA	TRBV7-2	NA	TRBJ2-5	CVSSLGSEQYF	TGTGTCAGCAGTTTGGGTTCGGAGCAGTACTTC
NA	TRBV18	TRBD1	TRBJ2-7	CASSPRTSSTGGRTYEQYF	TGTGCCAGCTCACCGAGGACCTCATCGACAGGGGGCAGGACCTACGAGCAGTACTTC
once	TRBV2	NA	TRBJ2-5	CASSEDVRETQYF	TGTGCCAGCAGTGAGGATGTTCGGGAGACCCAGTACTTC
once	TRBV4-3	TRBD1	TRBJ1-1	CASSQSFQGADTEAFF	TGCGCCAGCAGCCAAAGCTTCCAGGGGGCAGACACTGAAGCTTTCTTT
NA	TRBV24-1	NA	TRBJ1-1	CATSDLVGREAFF	TGTGCCACCAGTGATTTGGTGGGACGCGAAGCTTTCTTT
NA	TRBV24-1	TRBD1	TRBJ2-1	CATSDPTGGSGQGSYNEQFF	TGTGCCACCAGTGACCCCACGGGCGGATCGGGACAGGGATCCTACAATGAGCAGTTCTTC
NA	TRBV13	NA	TRBJ1-1	CASSREGRTEAFF	TGTGCCAGCAGCCGTGAGGGGAGGACTGAAGCTTTCTTT
NA	TRBV3-1	NA	TRBJ2-3	CASSQALGLSTDTQYF	TGTGCCAGCAGCCAAGCCCTAGGACTGAGCACAGATACGCAGTATTTT
NA	TRBV5-5	NA	TRBJ2-7	CASSLKPGEAQYF	TGTGCCAGCAGCTTGAAACCGGGTGAGGCCCAGTACTTC
NA	TRBV5-1	NA	TRBJ2-5	CASSSDPGGQETQYF	TGCGCCAGCAGCTCGGACCCTGGGGGACAAGAGACCCAGTACTTC
once	TRBV6-2/TRBV6-3	NA	TRBJ1-5	CASRHYRGNNQPQHF	TGTGCCAGCAGACACTACCGGGGTAACAATCAGCCCCAGCATTTT
NA	TRBV27	NA	TRBJ1-6	CASSRQLPNLNSPLHF	TGTGCCAGCAGCAGACAGCTACCAAACCTCAATTCACCCCTCCACTTT
few	TRBV29-1	NA	TRBJ2-4	CSVRTLSHIQYF	TGCAGCGTCCGGACACTTTCCCACATTCAGTACTTC
few	TRBV20-1	TRBD2	TRBJ2-3	CSARGSGGALDTQYF	TGCAGTGCTAGGGGTAGCGGGGGGGCCTTAGATACGCAGTATTTT
NA	TRBV5-1	NA	TRBJ2-3	CASSLAGFSADTQYF	TGCGCCAGCAGCTTGGCGGGTTTTAGCGCAGATACGCAGTATTTT
NA	TRBV15	TRBD2	TRBJ2-5	CATSKRGLAGRETQYF	TGTGCCACCAGCAAACGGGGCCTAGCGGGGAGGGAGACCCAGTACTTC
NA	TRBV27	NA	TRBJ2-1	CASSLWGKPQGGNEQFF	TGTGCCAGCAGTTTATGGGGAAAACCACAGGGAGGAAATGAGCAGTTCTTC
once	TRBV20-1	NA	TRBJ1-5	CSARSGPQPQHF	TGCAGTGCTAGATCGGGGCCTCAGCCCCAGCATTTT
NA	TRBV9	NA	TRBJ1-6	CASSVGDFSPLHF	TGTGCCAGCAGCGTAGGAGATTTTTCACCCCTCCACTTT
NA	TRBV5-1	TRBD1	TRBJ1-1	CASSWEDRLSTEAFF	TGCGCCAGCAGCTGGGAGGACAGGTTGAGTACTGAAGCTTTCTTT
NA	TRBV20-1	NA	TRBJ2-3	CSAALGPTRGTQYF	TGCAGTGCTGCGTTGGGCCCCACTCGGGGAACGCAGTATTTT
few	TRBV20-1	TRBD1	TRBJ2-3	CSARDRASDTQYF	TGCAGTGCTAGGGACAGGGCTTCAGATACGCAGTATTTT
NA	TRBV5-1	NA	TRBJ2-3	CASSSARTGSTDTQYF	TGCGCCAGCAGCTCGGCACGCACAGGGAGCACAGATACGCAGTATTTT
NA	TRBV20-1	NA	TRBJ2-3	CSAREGGLDTQYF	TGCAGTGCCCGAGAGGGGGGCCTGGATACGCAGTATTTT
NA	TRBV7-9	NA	TRBJ2-6	CASSPIDSSGANVLTF	TGTGCCAGCAGCCCGATTGACAGCTCTGGGGCCAACGTCCTGACTTTC
NA	TRBV5-1	NA	TRBJ2-3	CASQQVSTDTQYF	TGCGCCAGCCAACAAGTCAGCACAGATACGCAGTATTTT
NA	TRBV18	NA	TRBJ2-3	CASSPDRSFTDTQYF	TGTGCCAGCTCACCCGACAGGTCGTTCACAGATACGCAGTATTTT
few	TRBV7-9	NA	TRBJ2-5	CASSRIGAGQETQYF	TGTGCCAGCAGCCGCATTGGGGCGGGGCAAGAGACCCAGTACTTC
NA	TRBV20-1	NA	TRBJ1-1	CSASTGQGAFF	TGCAGTGCTAGCACAGGCCAGGGGGCTTTCTTT
NA	TRBV27	NA	TRBJ2-4	CASSSLEQYF	TGTGCCAGCAGTTCTCTGGAGCAGTACTTC
once	TRBV2	NA	TRBJ2-1	CASSEATGKVPFF	TGTGCCAGCAGTGAAGCGACGGGGAAGGTTCCGTTCTTC
few	TRBV20-1	TRBD1	TRBJ2-4	CSATLDRGLKNIQYF	TGCAGTGCAACCCTGGACAGGGGTTTAAAAAACATTCAGTACTTC
many	TRBV12-3/TRBV12-4	NA	TRBJ1-6	CASSFGSPLHF	TGTGCCAGCAGTTTTGGTTCACCCCTCCACTTT
few	TRBV5-1	NA	TRBJ2-1	CASSLAERGNEQFF	TGCGCCAGCAGCTTGGCCGAAAGGGGCAATGAGCAGTTCTTC
NA	TRBV10-3	NA	TRBJ2-7	CAISDLGGYEQYF	TGTGCCATCAGTGACCTGGGGGGCTACGAGCAGTACTTC
few	TRBV12-3/TRBV12-4	NA	TRBJ1-5	CASRRTGGSNQPQHF	TGTGCCAGCAGACGTACAGGCGGCAGCAATCAGCCCCAGCATTTT
NA	TRBV25-1	NA	TRBJ2-7	CASSEYAHEQYF	TGTGCCAGCAGTGAATACGCCCACGAGCAGTACTTC
once	TRBV28	TRBD1	TRBJ2-4	CAIEDRAKNIQYF	TGTGCCATCGAGGACAGGGCCAAAAACATTCAGTACTTC
few	TRBV7-2	TRBD2	TRBJ2-5	CASSLVLAGGPRGETQYF	TGTGCCAGCAGCTTAGTACTAGCGGGGGGGCCAAGGGGAGAGACCCAGTACTTC
NA	TRBV10-3	TRBD1	TRBJ2-5	CAISEPRTGRQETQYF	TGTGCCATCAGTGAACCTAGGACAGGACGCCAAGAGACCCAGTACTTC
few	TRBV5-6	NA	TRBJ2-3	CASSPGSSDTQYF	TGTGCCAGCAGCCCAGGATCCTCAGATACGCAGTATTTT
NA	TRBV7-9	NA	TRBJ1-2	CASSLVFKGKDGYTF	TGTGCCAGCAGCTTAGTCTTTAAGGGGAAGGATGGCTACACCTTC
NA	TRBV20-1	NA	TRBJ1-3	CSAPDPRQRAGNTIYF	TGCAGTGCTCCCGACCCCCGACAGAGGGCTGGAAACACCATATATTTT